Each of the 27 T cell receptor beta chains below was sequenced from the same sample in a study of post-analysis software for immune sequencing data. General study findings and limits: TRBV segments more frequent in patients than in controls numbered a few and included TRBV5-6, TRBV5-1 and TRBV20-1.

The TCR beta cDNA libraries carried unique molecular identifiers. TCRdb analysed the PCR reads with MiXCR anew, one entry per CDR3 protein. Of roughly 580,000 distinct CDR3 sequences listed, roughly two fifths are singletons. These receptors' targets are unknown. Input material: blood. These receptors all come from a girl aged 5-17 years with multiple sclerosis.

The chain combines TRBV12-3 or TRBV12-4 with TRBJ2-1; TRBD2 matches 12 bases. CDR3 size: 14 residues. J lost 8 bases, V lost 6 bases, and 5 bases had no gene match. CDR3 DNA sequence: TGTGCCAGCAGGTCTAGCGGGAGGGCCGATGAGCAGTTCTTC. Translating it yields CASRSSGRADEQFF.

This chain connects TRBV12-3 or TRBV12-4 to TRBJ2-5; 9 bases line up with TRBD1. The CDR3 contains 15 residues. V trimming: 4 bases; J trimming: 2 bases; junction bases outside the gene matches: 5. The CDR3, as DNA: TGTGCCAGCAGTTCGAACAGGGGGCCTCAAGAGACCCAGTACTTC. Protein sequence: CASSSNRGPQETQYF.

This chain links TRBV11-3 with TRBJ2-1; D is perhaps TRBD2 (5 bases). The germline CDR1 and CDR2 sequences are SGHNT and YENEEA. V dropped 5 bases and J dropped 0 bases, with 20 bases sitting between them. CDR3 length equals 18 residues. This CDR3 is CASSRPLGSDSSYNEQFF. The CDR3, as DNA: TGTGCCAGCAGCCGCCCGTTGGGTAGCGATAGCTCCTACAATGAGCAGTTCTTC.

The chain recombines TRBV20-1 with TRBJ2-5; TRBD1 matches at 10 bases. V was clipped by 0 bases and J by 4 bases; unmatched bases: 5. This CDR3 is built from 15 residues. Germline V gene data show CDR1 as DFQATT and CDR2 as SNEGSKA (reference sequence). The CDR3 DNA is TGCAGTGCTAGAGATCCGGGACAGGGGCGAGAGACCCAGTACTTC. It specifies CSARDPGQGRETQYF.

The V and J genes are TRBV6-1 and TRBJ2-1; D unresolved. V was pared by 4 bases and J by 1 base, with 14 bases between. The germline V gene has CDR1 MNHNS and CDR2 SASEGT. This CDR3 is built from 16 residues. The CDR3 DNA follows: TGTGCCAGCAGTGCGCCTACCTCACGGTCCTACAATGAGCAGTTCTTC. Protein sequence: CASSAPTSRSYNEQFF.

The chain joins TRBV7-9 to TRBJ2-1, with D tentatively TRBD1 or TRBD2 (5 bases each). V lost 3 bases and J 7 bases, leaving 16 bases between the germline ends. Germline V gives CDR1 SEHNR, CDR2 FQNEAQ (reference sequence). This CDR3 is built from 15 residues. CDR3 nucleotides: TGTGCCAGCAGCTTTAGGGCAGGGTGGGAGAATGAGCAGTTCTTC. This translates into CASSFRAGWENEQFF.

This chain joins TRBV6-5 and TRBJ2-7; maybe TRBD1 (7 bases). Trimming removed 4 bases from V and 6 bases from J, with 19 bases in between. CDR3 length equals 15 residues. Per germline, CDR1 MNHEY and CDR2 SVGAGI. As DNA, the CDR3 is TGTGCCAGCAGTTCTGGAGGGACAGTGGGTCGCGAGCAGTACTTC. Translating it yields CASSSGGTVGREQYF.

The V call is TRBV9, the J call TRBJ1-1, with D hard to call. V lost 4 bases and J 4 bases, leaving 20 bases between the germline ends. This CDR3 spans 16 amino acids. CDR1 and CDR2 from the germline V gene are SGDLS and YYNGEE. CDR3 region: CASSSTSINWGTEAFF. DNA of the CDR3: TGTGCCAGCAGCTCGACAAGTATAAACTGGGGCACTGAAGCTTTCTTT.

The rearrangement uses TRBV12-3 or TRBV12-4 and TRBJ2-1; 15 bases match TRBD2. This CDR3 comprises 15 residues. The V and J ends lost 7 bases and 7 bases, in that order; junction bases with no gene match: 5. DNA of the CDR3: TGTGCCAGCAAGAGGACTAGCGGGAGGGAGAATGAGCAGTTCTTC. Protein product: CASKRTSGRENEQFF.

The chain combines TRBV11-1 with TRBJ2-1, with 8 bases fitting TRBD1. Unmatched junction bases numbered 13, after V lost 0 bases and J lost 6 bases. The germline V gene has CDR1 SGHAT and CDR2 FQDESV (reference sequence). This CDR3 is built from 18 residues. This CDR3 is CASSLALTGGPWSNEQFF. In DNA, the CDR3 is TGTGCCAGCAGCTTAGCCCTAACAGGGGGGCCATGGAGCAATGAGCAGTTCTTC.

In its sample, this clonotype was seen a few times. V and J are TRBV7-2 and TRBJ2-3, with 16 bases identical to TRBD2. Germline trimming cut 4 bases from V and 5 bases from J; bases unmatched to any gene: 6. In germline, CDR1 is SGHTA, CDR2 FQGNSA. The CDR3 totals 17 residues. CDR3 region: CASSSGTSGGAIDTQYF. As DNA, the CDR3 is TGTGCCAGCAGCTCCGGGACTAGCGGGGGGGCAATAGATACGCAGTATTTT.

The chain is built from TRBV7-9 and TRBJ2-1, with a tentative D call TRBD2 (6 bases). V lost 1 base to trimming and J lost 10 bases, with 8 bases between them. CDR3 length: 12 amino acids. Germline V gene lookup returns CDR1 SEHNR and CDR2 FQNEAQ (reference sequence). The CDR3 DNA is TGTGCCAGCAGCTTAGGGACTATGGAGCAGTTCTTC. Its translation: CASSLGTMEQFF.

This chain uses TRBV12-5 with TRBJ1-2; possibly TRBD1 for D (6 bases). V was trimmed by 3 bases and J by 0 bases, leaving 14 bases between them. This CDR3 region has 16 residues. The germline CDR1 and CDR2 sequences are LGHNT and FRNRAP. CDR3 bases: TGTGCTAGTGGTTTTAGGACAGCCCAAGCTAACTATGGCTACACCTTC. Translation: CASGFRTAQANYGYTF.

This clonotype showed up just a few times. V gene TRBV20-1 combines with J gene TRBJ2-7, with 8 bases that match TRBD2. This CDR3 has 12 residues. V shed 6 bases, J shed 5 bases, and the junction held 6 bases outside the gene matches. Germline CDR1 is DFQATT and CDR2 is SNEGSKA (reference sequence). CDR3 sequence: CSAQREPHEQYF. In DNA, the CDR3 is TGCAGTGCGCAGCGGGAGCCCCACGAGCAGTACTTC.

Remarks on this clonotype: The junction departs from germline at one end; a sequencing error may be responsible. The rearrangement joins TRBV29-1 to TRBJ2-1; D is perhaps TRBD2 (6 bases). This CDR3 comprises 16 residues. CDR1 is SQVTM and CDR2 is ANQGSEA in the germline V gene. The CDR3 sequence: CSVGPKLAVGKNEQFF. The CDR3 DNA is TGTAGCGTTGGCCCCAAACTAGCAGTGGGGAAAAATGAGCAGTTCTTC.

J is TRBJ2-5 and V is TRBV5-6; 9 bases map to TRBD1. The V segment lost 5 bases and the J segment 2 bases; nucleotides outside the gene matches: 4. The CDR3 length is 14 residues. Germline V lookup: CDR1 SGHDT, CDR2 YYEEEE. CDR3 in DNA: TGTGCCAGCAGGGACAGGGGAAGGCAAGAGACCCAGTACTTC. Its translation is CASRDRGRQETQYF.

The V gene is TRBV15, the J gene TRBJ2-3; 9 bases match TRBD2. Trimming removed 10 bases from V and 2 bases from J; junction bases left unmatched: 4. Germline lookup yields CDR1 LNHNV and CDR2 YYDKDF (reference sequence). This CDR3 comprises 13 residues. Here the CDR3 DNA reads TGTGCCAGCGCGGGGGGGATCACAGATACGCAGTATTTT. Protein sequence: CASAGGITDTQYF. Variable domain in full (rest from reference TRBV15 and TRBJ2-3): DAMVIQNPRYQVTQFGKPVTLSCSQTLNHNVMYWYQQKSSQAPKLLFHYYDKDFNNEADTPDNFQSRRPNTSFCFLDIRSPGLGDTAMYLCASAGGITDTQYFGPGTRLTVL.

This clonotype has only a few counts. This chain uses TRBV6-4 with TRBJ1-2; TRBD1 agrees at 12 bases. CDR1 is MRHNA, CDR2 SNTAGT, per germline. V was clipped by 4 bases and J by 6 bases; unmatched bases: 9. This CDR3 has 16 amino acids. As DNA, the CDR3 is TGTGCCAGCAGTGTCTCAGGTGGGACAGGGGGCCATGGCTACACCTTC. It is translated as CASSVSGGTGGHGYTF.

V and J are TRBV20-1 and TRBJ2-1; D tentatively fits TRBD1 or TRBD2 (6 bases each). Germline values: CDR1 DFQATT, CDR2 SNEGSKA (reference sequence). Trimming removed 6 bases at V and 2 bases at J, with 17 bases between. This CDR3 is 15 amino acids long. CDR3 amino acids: CSAGDGGRPYNEQFF. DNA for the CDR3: TGCAGTGCAGGGGATGGGGGGCGCCCCTACAATGAGCAGTTCTTC.

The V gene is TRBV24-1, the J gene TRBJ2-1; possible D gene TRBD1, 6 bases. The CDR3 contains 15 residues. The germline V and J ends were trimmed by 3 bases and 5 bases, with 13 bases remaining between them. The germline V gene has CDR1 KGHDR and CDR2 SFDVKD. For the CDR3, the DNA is TGTGCCACCAGTGATCCATGGACAGCCAACAATGAGCAGTTCTTC. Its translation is CATSDPWTANNEQFF.

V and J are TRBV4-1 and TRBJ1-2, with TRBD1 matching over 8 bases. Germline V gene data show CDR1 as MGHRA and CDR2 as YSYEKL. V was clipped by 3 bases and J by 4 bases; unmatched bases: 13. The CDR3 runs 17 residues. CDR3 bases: TGCGCCAGCAGCCAGGAATCCGGGACAGGTCGTTCCTATGGCTACACCTTC. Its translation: CASSQESGTGRSYGYTF.

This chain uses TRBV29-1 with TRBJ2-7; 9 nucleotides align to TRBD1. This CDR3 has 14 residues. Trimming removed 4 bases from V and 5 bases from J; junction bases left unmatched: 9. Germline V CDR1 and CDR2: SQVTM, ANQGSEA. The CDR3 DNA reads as TGCAGCGTTGGTTACAGGGGGCTGAGAGACGAGCAGTACTTC. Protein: CSVGYRGLRDEQYF.

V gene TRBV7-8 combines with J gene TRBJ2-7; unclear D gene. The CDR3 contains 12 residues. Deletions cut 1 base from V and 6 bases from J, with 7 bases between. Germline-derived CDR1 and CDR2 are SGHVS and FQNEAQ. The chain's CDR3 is CASSLDSGEQYF. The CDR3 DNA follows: TGTGCCAGCAGCTTAGATAGTGGCGAGCAGTACTTC.

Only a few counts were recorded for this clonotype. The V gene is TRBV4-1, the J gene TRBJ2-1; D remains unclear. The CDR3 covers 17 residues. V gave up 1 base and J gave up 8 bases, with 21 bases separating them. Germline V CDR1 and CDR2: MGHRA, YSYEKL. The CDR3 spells CASSQVIFSRSSHEQFF. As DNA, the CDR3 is TGCGCCAGCAGCCAAGTTATCTTTTCTAGAAGCAGTCATGAGCAGTTCTTC.

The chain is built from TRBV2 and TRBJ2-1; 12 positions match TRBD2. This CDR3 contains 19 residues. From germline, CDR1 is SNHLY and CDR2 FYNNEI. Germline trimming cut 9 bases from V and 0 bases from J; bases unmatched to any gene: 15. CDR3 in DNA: TGTGCCAGTGGGGCCAGAAGGACTAGCGGGACGCTCTCCTACAATGAGCAGTTCTTC. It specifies CASGARRTSGTLSYNEQFF.

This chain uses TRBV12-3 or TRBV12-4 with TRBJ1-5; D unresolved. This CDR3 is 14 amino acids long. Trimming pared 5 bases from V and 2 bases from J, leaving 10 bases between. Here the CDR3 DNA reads TGTGCCAGCAGTCTAGACGGACGCAATCAGCCCCAGCATTTT. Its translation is CASSLDGRNQPQHF.

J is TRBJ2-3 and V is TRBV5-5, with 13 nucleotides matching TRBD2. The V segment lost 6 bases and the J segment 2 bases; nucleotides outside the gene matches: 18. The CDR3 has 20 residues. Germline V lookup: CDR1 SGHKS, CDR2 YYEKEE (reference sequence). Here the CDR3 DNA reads TGTGCCAGCACCATTCTACTAGGGACTAGCGGGACCGTCCACACAGATACGCAGTATTTT. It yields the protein CASTILLGTSGTVHTDTQYF.